Described below is a single T cell receptor (beta chain) sequence and its context. Its specificity is not known. These data originate in a study of OX40 agonist ivuxolimab in advanced cancers. Whole-study results and caveats: The study found that CD8+ T cells averaged more expanded clones than CD4+.

Samples of blood were obtained at baseline, on cycle 4 day 1, and on cycle 7 day 1. Using immunoSEQ multiplex PCR, the repertoire was profiled, and TCRdb retains in-frame clones only, with some absent. This sample has about 62,000 clones, with 75% to 90% found just once. V was pared by 4 bases and J by 2 bases, with 9 bases between. Per germline, CDR1 SGHVS and CDR2 FQNEAQ. CDR3 length: 14 residues. Source: CD4+ or CD8+ T cells sorted from blood, taken in a trial of the OX40 agonist ivuxolimab. The chain employs TRBV7-8 and TRBJ1-5, with TRBD1 as a possible D gene (5 bases). This clonotype originated in an adult with an advanced solid tumor such as melanoma, head and neck, liver or kidney cancer. The CDR3 spells CASSSDSGNQPQHF. The CDR3 DNA reads as TGTGCCAGCAGCTCCGACAGCGGCAATCAGCCCCAGCATTTT.